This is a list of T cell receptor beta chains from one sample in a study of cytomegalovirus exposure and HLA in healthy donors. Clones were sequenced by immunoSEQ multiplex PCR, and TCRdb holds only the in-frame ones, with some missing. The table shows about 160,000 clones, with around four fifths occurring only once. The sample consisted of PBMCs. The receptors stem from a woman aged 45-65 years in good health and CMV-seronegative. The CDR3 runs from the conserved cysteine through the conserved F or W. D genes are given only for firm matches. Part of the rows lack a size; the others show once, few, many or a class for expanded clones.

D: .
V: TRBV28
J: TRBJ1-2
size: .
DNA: TGTGCCAGCAGTCTCCAGACCCCAACGGGCTATGGCTACACCTTC
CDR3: CASSLQTPTGYGYTF

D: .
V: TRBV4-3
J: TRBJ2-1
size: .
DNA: TGCGCCAGCAGCCAAGAGCGGCAGGGCGATGAGCAGTTCTTC
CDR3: CASSQERQGDEQFF

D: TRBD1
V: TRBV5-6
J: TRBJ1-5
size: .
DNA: TGTGCCAGCAGCTTGGCCTGGGGAGACAGGGACAATCAGCCCCAGCATTTT
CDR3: CASSLAWGDRDNQPQHF

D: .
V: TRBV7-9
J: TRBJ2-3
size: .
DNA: TGTGCCAGCAGCTTTCCCCTCCCGGGAGATACGCAGTATTTT
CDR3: CASSFPLPGDTQYF

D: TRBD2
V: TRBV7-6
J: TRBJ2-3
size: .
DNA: TGTGCCAGCAGCTTGCGACTAGCGGGAGGGAAGGCAGATACGCAGTATTTT
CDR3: CASSLRLAGGKADTQYF

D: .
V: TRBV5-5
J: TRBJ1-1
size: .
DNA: TGTGCCAGCCAGGGGACGATGGGCACTGAAGATTTCTTT
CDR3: CASQGTMGTEDFF

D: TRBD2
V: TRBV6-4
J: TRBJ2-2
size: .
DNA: TGTGCCAGCAGCTATAGCGGGAGTAACGGGGAGCTGTTTTTT
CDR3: CASSYSGSNGELFF

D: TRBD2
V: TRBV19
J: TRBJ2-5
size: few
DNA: TGTGCCAGTTCTAGCGGGAACACCTACCAAGAGACCCAGTACTTC
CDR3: CASSSGNTYQETQYF

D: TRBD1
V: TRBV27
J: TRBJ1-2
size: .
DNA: TGTGCCAGCAGTTCTTCATACGACAGGGGGAATGGCTACACCTTC
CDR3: CASSSSYDRGNGYTF

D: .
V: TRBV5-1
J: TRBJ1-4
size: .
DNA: TGCGCCAGCAGCCTGGAAGTCGGGGCGGGGCGAACTAATGAAAAACTGTTTTTT
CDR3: CASSLEVGAGRTNEKLFF

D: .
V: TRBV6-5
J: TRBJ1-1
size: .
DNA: TGTGCCAGCAGTTACTCAAGGACAGAGGGTGCTTTCTTT
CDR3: CASSYSRTEGAFF

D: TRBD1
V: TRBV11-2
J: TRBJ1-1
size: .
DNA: TGTGCCAGCAGCCACAGGGGGACTGAAGCTTTCTTT
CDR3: CASSHRGTEAFF

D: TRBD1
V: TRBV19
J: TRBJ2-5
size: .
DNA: TGTGCCAGTAGCCCGACAGGGGGGGTAGAGACCCAGTACTTC
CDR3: CASSPTGGVETQYF

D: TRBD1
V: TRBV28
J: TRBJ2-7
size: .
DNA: TGTGCCAGCAGATGGGGACAGGGTATCTACGAGCAGTACTTC
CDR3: CASRWGQGIYEQYF

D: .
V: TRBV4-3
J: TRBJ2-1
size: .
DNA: TGCGCCAGCAGCTGGGGGAGGAGCTCCTACAATGAGCAGTTCTTC
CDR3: CASSWGRSSYNEQFF

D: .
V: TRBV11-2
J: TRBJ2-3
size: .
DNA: TGTGCCAGCAGCTTTTCCGGGAGCACAGATACGCAGTATTTT
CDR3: CASSFSGSTDTQYF

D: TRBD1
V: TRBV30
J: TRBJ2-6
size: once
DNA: TGTGCCTGTGACAGGGGTATCGCTGGGGCCAACGTCCTGACTTTC
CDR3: CACDRGIAGANVLTF

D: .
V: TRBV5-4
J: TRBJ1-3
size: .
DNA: TGTGCCAGCAGCTTGGGCCTTACGGAGAGCAACACCATATATTTT
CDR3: CASSLGLTESNTIYF

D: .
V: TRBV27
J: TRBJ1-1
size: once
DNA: TGTGCCAGCAGTTTAAACTGGGCGGGGCTCAACACTGAAGCTTTCTTT
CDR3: CASSLNWAGLNTEAFF

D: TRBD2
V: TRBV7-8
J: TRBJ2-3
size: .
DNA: TGTGCCAGCAGCTTATCCTTAGCGGGAAAGTATTTT
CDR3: CASSLSLAGKYF

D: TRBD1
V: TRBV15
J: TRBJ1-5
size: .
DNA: TGTGCCACCAGCGCACCGGGACAGGGTGCCGGCAATCAGCCCCAGCATTTT
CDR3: CATSAPGQGAGNQPQHF

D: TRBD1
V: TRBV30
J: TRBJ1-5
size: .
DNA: TGTGCCTGGAGTGTCGGGAGGGGGCATCAGCCCCAGCATTTT
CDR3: CAWSVGRGHQPQHF

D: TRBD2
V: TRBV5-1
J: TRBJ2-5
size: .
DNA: TGCGCCAGCACCCCCTTAGCGGGAGAGGAAGAGACCCAGTACTTC
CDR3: CASTPLAGEEETQYF

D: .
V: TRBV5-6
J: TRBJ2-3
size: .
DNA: TGTGCCAGCAGCGTGGCTCCGGGGAGCACAGATACGCAGTATTTT
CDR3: CASSVAPGSTDTQYF

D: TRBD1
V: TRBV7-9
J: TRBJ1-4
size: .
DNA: TGTGCCAGCAGTTGGACAGGGGAGAATGAAAAACTGTTTTTT
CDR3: CASSWTGENEKLFF

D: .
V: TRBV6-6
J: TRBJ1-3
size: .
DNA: TGTGCCAGCAGGAAAGGGGCAGGGTGGCAAGGAAACACCATATATTTT
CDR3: CASRKGAGWQGNTIYF

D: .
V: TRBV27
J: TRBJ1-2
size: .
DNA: TGTGCCAGCAGTTACCAGCAGGGAAATCCAAATGGCTACACCTTC
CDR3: CASSYQQGNPNGYTF

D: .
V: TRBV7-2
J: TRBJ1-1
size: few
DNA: TGTGCCTCCAGTCCGGGGAGAGACACTGAAGCTTTCTTT
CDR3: CASSPGRDTEAFF

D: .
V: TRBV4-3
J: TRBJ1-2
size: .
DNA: TGCGCCAGCAGCCAAATACCAGGGGAGGGAGGTTATGGCTACACCTTC
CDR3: CASSQIPGEGGYGYTF

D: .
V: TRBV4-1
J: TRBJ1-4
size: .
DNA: TGCGCCAGCAGCCAGTTGCAGATTAATGAAAAACTGTTTTTT
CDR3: CASSQLQINEKLFF

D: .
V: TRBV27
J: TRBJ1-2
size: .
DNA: TGTGCCAGCAGTTTCGAACAGGCGGAATATGGCTACACCTTC
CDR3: CASSFEQAEYGYTF

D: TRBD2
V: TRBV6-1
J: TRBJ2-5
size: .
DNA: TGTGCCAGCAACCGAGGGGCGGGGGGGCAAGAGACCCAGTACTTC
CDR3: CASNRGAGGQETQYF

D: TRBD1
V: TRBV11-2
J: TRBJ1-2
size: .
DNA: TGTGCCAGCAGCCCCTTGACAGGGGCGGGGGCCTATGGCTACACCTTC
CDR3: CASSPLTGAGAYGYTF

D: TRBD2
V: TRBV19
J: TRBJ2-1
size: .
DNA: TGTGCCAGTAGTACCACCGCGGGGGGGGACTACAATGAGCAGTTCTTC
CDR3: CASSTTAGGDYNEQFF

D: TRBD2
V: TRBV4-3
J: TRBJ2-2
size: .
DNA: TGCGCCAGCAGCCCTATACTAGCGGGAGAGACCGGGGAGCTGTTTTTT
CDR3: CASSPILAGETGELFF